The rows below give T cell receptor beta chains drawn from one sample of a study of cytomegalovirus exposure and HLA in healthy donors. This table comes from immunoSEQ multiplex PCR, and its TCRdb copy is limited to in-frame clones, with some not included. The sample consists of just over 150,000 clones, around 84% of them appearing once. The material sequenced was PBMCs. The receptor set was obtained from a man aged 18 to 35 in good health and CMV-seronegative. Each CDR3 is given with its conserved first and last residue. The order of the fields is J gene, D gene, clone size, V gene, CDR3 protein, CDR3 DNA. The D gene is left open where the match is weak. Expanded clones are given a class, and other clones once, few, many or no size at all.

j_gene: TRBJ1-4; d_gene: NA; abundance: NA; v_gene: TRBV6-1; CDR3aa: CASSEAGGGSGEKLFF; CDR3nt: TGTGCCAGCAGTGAAGCCGGGGGGGGGAGTGGTGAAAAACTGTTTTTT
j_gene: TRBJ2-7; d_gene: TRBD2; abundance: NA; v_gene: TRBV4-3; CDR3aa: CASSQVAGRVGDYEQYF; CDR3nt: TGCGCCAGCAGCCAAGTGGCAGGGAGGGTGGGGGACTACGAGCAGTACTTC
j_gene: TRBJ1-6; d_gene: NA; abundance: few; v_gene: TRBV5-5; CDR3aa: CASSRDSPLHF; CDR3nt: TGTGCCAGCAGCAGAGATTCACCCCTCCACTTT
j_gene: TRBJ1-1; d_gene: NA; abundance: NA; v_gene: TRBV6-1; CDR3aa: CASTTELLLGAFF; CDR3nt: TGTGCCAGCACGACAGAACTTCTCCTAGGGGCTTTCTTT
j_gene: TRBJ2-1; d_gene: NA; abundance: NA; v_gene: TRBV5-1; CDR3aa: CASSLDGHYSYNEQFF; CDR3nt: TGCGCCAGCAGCTTGGACGGACACTACTCCTACAATGAGCAGTTCTTC
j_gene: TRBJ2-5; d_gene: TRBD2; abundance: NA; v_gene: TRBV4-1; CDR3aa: CASSQDSRLTSGALGETQYF; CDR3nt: TGCGCCAGCAGCCAAGATTCGCGGTTGACTAGCGGGGCCTTGGGAGAGACCCAGTACTTC
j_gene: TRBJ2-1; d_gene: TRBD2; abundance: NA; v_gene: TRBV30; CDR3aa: CAWDLGTSVGYNEQFF; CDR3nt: TGTGCCTGGGATCTAGGGACTAGCGTGGGTTACAATGAGCAGTTCTTC
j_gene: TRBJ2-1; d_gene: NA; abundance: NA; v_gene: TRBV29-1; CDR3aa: CSVEAAGYNEQFF; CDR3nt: TGCAGCGTTGAAGCTGCGGGATACAATGAGCAGTTCTTC
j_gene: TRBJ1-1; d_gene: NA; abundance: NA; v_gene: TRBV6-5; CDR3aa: CASSPFSRPTEAFF; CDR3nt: TGTGCCAGCAGTCCATTTTCCAGGCCCACTGAAGCTTTCTTT
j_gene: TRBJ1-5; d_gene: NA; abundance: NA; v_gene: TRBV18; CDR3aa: CASTTRPGNSNQPQHF; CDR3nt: TGTGCCAGCACGACCAGACCAGGGAATAGCAATCAGCCCCAGCATTTT
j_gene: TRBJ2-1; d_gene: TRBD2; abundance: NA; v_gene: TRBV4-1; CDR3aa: CASSHLRTSGNEQFF; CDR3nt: TGCGCCAGCAGCCATCTCAGGACTAGCGGGAATGAGCAGTTCTTC
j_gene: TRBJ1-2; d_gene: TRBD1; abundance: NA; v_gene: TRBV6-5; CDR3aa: CASSSTRGNYGYTF; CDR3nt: TGTGCCAGCAGTTCTACCAGGGGGAACTATGGCTACACCTTC
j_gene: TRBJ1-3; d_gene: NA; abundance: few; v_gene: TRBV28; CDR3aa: CASSGRQADTGNTIYF; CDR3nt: TGTGCCAGCAGTGGGAGGCAGGCCGATACTGGAAACACCATATATTTT
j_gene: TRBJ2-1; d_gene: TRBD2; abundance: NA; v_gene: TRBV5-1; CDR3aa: CASSGGTSGSYNEQFF; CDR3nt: TGCGCCAGCAGCGGCGGGACTAGCGGATCCTACAATGAGCAGTTCTTC
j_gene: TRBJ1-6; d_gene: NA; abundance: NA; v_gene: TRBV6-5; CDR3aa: CASTPRGAVNSPLHF; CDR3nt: TGTGCCAGCACCCCCCGGGGGGCTGTGAATTCACCCCTCCACTTT
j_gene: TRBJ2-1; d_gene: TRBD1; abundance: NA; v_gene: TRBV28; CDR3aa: CASSTYRGRRYNEQFF; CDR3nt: TGTGCCAGCAGCACATACAGGGGACGTCGCTACAATGAGCAGTTCTTC
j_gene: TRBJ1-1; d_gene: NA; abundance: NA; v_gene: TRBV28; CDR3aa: CASSFGDGEAFF; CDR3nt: TGTGCCAGCAGTTTCGGGGATGGGGAAGCTTTCTTT
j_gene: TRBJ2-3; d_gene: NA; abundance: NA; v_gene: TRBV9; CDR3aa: CASSVGGLDTQYF; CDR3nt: TGTGCCAGCAGCGTAGGTGGCTTGGATACGCAGTATTTT
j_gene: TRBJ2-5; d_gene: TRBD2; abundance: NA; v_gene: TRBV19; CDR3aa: CASSPGLAETQYF; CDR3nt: TGTGCCAGTAGTCCCGGACTAGCGGAGACCCAGTACTTC
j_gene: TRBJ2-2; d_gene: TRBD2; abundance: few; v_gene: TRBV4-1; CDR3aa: CASSLAGGFTGELFF; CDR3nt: TGCGCCAGCAGCCTAGCGGGAGGGTTCACCGGGGAGCTGTTTTTT
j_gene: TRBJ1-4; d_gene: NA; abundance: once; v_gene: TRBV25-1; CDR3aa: CASSPGGGRANEKLFF; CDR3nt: TGTGCCAGCAGCCCGGGCGGGGGTCGAGCTAATGAAAAACTGTTTTTT
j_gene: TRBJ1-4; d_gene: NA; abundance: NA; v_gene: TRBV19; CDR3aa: CASSVQGRDEKLFF; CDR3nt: TGTGCCAGTAGTGTCCAGGGCAGGGATGAAAAACTGTTTTTT
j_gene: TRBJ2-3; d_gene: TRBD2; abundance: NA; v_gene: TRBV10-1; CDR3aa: CASSWTRPSTDTQYF; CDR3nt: TGCGCCAGCAGTTGGACTAGACCTAGCACAGATACGCAGTATTTT
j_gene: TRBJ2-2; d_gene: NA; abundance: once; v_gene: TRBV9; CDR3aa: CASSVAPGTNTGELFF; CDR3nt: TGTGCCAGCAGCGTAGCTCCAGGTACGAACACCGGGGAGCTGTTTTTT
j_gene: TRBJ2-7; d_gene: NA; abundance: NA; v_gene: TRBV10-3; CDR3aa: CATSIRPDSEQYF; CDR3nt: TGTGCCACCTCTATACGGCCAGACTCCGAGCAGTACTTC
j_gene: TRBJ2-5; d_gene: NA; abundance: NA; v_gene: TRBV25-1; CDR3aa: CASSEGGLPAETQYF; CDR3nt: TGTGCCAGCAGTGAAGGGGGCCTACCGGCCGAGACCCAGTACTTC
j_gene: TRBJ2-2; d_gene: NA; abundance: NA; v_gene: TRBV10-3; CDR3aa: CAISETAGELFF; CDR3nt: TGTGCCATCAGTGAAACAGCCGGGGAGCTGTTTTTT
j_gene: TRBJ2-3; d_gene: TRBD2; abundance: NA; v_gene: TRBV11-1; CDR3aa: CASSSQGLAGGSFTDTQYF; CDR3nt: TGTGCCAGCAGCTCCCAGGGACTAGCGGGGGGCTCTTTCACAGATACGCAGTATTTT
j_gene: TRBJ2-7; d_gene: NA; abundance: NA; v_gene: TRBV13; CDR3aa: CASSPGIPTHYEQYF; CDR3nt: TGTGCCAGCAGCCCCGGGATCCCGACCCACTACGAGCAGTACTTC
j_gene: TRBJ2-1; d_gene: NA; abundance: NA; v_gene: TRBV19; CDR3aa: CASSIGEVNEQFF; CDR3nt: TGTGCCAGTAGTATAGGGGAGGTCAATGAGCAGTTCTTC
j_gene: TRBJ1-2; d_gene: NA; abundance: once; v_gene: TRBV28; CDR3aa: CASSSPQGYGYTF; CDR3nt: TGTGCCAGCAGTTCGCCACAGGGTTATGGCTACACCTTC
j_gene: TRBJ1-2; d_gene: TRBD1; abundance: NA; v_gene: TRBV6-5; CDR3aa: CASSRGTGDGYTF; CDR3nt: TGTGCCAGCAGTCGCGGGACAGGGGATGGCTACACCTTC
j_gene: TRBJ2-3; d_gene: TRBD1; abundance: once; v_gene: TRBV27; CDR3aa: CASRTQQPGQGRDTQYF; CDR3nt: TGTGCCAGCAGAACTCAACAACCGGGACAGGGACGGGATACGCAGTATTTT
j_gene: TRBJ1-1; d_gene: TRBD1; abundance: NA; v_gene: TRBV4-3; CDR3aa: CASSQDMDRREHTEAFF; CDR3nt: TGCGCCAGCAGCCAAGATATGGACAGGAGAGAACACACTGAAGCTTTCTTT
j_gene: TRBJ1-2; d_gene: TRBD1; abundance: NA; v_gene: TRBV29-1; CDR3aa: CSVDRGRSHGYTF; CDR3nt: TGCAGCGTCGACAGGGGTCGGTCTCATGGCTACACCTTC
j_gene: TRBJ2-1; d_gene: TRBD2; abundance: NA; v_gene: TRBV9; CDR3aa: CASSVVGGYNEQFF; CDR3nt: TGTGCCAGCAGCGTAGTGGGGGGGTACAATGAGCAGTTCTTC
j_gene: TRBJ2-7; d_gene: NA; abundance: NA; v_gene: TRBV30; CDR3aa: CAWSTGRSYEQYF; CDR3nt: TGTGCCTGGAGCACAGGTCGCTCCTACGAGCAGTACTTC
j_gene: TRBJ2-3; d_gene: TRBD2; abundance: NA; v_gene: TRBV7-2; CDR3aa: CASSSRVAGWSDTQYF; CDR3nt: TGTGCCAGCAGCTCCCGGGTAGCGGGGTGGTCAGATACGCAGTATTTT
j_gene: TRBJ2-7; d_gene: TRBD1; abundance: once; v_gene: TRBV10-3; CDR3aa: CAISGLTGAAYEQYF; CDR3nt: TGTGCCATCAGTGGGTTGACAGGGGCGGCCTACGAGCAGTACTTC
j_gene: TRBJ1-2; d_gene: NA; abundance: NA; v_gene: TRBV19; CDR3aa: CASSIDLRAGYTF; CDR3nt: TGTGCCAGTAGTATAGATCTCCGAGCTGGCTACACCTTC